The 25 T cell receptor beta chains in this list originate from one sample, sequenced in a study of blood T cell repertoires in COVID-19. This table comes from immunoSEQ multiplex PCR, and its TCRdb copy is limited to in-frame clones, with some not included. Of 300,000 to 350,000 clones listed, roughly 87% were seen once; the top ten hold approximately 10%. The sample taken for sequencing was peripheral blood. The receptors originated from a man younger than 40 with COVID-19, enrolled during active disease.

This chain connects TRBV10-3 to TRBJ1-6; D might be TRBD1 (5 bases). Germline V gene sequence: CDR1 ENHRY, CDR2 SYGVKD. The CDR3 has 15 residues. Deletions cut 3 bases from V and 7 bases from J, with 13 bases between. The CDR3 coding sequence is TGTGCCATCAGTGATAGACAGTCTTCGAATTCACCCCTCCACTTT. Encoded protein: CAISDRQSSNSPLHF.

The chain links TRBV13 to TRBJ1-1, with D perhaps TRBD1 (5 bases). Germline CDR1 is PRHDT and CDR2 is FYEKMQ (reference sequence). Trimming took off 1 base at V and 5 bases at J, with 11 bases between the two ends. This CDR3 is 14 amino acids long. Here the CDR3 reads CASSLEPGYTEAFF. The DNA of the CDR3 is TGTGCCAGCAGCTTAGAGCCAGGGTATACTGAAGCTTTCTTT.

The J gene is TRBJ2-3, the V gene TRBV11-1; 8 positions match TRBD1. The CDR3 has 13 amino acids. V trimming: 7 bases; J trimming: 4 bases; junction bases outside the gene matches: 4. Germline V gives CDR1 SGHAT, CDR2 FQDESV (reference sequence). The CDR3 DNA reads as TGTGCCAGCACGGACAGGGCTCCAGATACGCAGTATTTT. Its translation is CASTDRAPDTQYF. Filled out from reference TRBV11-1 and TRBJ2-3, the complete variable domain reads EAEVAQSPRYKITEKSQAVAFWCDPISGHATLYWYRQILGQGPELLVQFQDESVVDDSQLPKDRFSAERLKGVDSTLKIQPAELGDSAMYLCASTDRAPDTQYFGPGTRLTVL.

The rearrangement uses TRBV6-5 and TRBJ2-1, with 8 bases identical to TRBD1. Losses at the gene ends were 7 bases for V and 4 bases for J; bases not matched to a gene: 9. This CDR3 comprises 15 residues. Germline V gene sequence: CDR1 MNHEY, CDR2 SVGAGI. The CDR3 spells CASIWTGQSYNEQFF. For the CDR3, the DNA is TGTGCCAGCATATGGACAGGGCAAAGTTACAATGAGCAGTTCTTC.

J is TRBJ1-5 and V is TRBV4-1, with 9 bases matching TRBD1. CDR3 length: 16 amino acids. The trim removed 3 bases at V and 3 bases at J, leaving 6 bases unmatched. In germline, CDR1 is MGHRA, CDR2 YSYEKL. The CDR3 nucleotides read TGCGCCAGCAGCCAGACCGGGACAGGGAACAATCAGCCCCAGCATTTT. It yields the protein CASSQTGTGNNQPQHF.

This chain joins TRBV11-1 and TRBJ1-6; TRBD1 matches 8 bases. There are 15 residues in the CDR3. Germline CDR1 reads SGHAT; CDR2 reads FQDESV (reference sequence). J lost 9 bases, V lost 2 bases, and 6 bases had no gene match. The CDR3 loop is CASSLRTGRSSPLHF. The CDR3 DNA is TGTGCCAGCAGCTTACGGACAGGGAGGAGTTCACCCCTCCACTTT.

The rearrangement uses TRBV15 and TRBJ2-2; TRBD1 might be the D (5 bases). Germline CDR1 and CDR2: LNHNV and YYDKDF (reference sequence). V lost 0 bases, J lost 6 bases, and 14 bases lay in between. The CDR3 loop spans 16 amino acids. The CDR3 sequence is CATSRDRGSGSGELFF. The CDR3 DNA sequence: TGTGCCACCAGCAGAGATAGGGGCAGTGGTTCCGGGGAGCTGTTTTTT.

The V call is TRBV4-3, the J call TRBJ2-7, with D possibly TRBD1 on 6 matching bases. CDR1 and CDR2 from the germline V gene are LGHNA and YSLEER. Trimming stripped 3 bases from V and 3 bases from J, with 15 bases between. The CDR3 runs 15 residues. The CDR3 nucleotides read TGCGCCAGCAGCCAGAACAGGGCGGCCTTCTACGAGCAGTACTTC. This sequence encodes CASSQNRAAFYEQYF.

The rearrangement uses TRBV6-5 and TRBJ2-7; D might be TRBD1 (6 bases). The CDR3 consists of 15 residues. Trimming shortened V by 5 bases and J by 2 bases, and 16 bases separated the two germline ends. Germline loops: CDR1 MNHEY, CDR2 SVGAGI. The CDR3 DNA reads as TGTGCCAGCAGTCTTTACAGGGACCTTCCCTACGAGCAGTACTTC. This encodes CASSLYRDLPYEQYF.

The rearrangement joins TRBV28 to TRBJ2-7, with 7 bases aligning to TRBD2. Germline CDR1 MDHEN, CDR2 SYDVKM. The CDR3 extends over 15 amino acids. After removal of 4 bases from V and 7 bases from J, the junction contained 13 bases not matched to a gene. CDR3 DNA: TGTGCCAGCAGTTCCCCAGGGAGGGAGACGTGGGAGCAGTACTTC. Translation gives CASSSPGRETWEQYF.

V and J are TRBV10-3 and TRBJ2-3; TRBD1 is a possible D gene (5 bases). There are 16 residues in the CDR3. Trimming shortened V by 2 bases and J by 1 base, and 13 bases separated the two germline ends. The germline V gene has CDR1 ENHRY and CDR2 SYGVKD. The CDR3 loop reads CAISEDSVGGTDTQYF. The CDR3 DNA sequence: TGTGCCATCAGTGAGGACAGCGTTGGTGGCACAGATACGCAGTATTTT.

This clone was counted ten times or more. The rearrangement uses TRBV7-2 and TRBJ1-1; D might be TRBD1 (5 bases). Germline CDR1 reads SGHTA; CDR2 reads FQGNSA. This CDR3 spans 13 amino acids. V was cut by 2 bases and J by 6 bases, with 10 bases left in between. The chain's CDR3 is CASSLLTGAEAFF. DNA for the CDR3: TGTGCCAGCAGCTTACTGACGGGGGCTGAAGCTTTCTTT.

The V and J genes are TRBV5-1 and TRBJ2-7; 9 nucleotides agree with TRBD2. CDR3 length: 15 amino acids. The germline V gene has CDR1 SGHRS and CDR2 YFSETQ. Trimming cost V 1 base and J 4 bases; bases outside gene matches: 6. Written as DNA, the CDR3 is TGCGCCAGCAGCTTGATTAGCGGGAGAGTTTACGAGCAGTACTTC. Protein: CASSLISGRVYEQYF.

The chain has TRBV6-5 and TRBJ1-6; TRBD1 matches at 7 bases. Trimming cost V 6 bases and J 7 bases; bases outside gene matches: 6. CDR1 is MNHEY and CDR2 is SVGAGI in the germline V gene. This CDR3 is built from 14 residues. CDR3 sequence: CASRTGIRNSPLHF. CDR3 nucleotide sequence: TGTGCCAGCAGGACAGGGATAAGAAATTCACCCCTCCACTTT.

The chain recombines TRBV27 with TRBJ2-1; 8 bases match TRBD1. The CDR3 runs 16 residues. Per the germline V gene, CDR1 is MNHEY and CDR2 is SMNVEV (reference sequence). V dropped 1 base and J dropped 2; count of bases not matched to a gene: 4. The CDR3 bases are TGTGCCAGCAGTTTATTGGGGACAGGAGCCTACAATGAGCAGTTCTTC. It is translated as CASSLLGTGAYNEQFF.

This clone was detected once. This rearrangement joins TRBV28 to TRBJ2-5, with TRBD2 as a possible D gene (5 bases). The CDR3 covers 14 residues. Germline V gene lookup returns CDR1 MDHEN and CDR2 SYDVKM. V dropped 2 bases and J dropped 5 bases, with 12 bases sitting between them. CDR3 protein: CASSLQRSWETQYF. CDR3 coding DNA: TGTGCCAGCAGTTTACAGCGGAGCTGGGAGACCCAGTACTTC.

CDR3 DNA sequence: TGTGCCAGCAGCTTAATAGGCCAGGGCTACGAGCAGTACTTC. It translates to CASSLIGQGYEQYF. The chain carries TRBV7-3 and TRBJ2-7; perhaps TRBD1 as D (5 bases). V was trimmed by 1 base and J by 3 bases, leaving 10 bases between them. This CDR3 has 14 residues. Germline CDR1 reads SGHTA; CDR2 reads FQGTGA.

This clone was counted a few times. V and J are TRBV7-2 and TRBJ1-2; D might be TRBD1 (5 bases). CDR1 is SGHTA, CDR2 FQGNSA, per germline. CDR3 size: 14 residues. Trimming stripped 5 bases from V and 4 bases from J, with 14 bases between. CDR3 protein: CASSEVPGGYGYTF. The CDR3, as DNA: TGTGCCAGCAGCGAGGTGCCCGGGGGCTATGGCTACACCTTC.

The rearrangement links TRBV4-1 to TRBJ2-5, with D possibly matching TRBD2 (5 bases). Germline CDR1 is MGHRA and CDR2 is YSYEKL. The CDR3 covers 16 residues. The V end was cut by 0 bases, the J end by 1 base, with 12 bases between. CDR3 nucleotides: TGCGCCAGCAGCCAAGATAAAGCCCGGGGCCAAGAGACCCAGTACTTC. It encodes CASSQDKARGQETQYF.

CDR3 region: CATSDSPGQGNNEQFF. Here the CDR3 DNA reads TGTGCCACCAGTGACTCTCCGGGACAGGGGAACAATGAGCAGTTCTTC. The rearrangement links TRBV24-1 to TRBJ2-1; 10 bases map to TRBD1. The germline gives CDR1 KGHDR, CDR2 SFDVKD. Trimming cost V 4 bases and J 5 bases; bases outside gene matches: 7. CDR3 length: 16 residues.

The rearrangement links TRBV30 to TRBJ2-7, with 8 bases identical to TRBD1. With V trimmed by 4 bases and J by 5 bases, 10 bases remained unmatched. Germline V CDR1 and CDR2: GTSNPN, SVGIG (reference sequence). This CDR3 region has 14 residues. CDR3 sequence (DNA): TGTGCCTGGACCAAACAGGGGGTTCTCCACGAGCAGTACTTC. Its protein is CAWTKQGVLHEQYF.

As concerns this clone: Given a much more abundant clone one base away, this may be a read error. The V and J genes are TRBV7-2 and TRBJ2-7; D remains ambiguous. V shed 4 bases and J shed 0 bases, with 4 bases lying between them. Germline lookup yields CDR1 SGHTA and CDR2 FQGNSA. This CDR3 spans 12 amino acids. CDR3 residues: CASSSISYEQYF. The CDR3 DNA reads TGTGCCAGCAGCTCCATCTCCTACGAGCAGTACTTC.

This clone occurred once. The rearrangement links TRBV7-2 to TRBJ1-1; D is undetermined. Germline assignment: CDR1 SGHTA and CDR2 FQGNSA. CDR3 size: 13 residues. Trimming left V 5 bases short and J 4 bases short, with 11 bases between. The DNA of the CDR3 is TGTGCCAGCAGCCACCAGAGGGTCACTGAAGCTTTCTTT. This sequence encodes CASSHQRVTEAFF.

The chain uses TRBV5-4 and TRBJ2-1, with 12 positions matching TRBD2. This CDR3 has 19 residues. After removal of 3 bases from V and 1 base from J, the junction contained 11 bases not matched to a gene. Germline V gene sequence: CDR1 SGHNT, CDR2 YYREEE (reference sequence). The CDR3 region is CASSWGSSSGRASYNEQFF. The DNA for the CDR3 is TGTGCCAGCAGCTGGGGGTCGTCTAGCGGGAGGGCATCCTACAATGAGCAGTTCTTC.

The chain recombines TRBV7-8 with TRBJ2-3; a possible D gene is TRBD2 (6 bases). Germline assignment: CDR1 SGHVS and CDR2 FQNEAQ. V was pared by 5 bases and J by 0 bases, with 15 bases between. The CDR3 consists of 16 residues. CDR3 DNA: TGTGCCAGCAGCCCAAGGGAGGCCACTAGCACAGATACGCAGTATTTT. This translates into CASSPREATSTDTQYF.